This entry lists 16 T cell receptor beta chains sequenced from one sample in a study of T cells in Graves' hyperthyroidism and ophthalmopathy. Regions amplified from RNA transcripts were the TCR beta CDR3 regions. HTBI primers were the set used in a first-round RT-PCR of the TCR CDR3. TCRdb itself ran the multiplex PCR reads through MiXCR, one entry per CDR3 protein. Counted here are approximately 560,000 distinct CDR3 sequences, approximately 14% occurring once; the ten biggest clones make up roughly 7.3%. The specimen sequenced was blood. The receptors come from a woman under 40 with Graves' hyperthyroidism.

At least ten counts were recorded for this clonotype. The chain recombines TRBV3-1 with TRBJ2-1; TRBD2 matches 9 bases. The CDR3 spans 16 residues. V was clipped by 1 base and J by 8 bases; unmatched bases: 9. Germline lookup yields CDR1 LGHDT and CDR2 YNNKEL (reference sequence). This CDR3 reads CASSQVTREGRDEQFF. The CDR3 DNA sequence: TGTGCCAGCAGCCAAGTTACGCGGGAGGGCCGGGATGAGCAGTTCTTC.

The CDR3 DNA follows: TGTGCCAGCAGCCTTGGATTGGGCTTGCAAACAGCGTATACCCTCCACTTT. This codes for CASSLGLGLQTAYTLHF. The chain has TRBV7-6 and TRBJ1-6; D is uncertain. The CDR3 is 17 amino acids. Germline V gene data show CDR1 as SGHVS and CDR2 as FNYEAQ. V gave up 5 bases and J gave up 14 bases, with 28 bases separating them.

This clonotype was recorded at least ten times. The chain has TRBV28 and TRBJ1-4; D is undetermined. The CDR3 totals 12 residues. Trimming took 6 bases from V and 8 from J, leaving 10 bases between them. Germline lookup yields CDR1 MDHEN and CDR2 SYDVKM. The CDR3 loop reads CASSLKVEKLFF. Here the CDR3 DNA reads TGTGCCAGCAGCTTGAAGGTAGAAAAACTGTTTTTT.

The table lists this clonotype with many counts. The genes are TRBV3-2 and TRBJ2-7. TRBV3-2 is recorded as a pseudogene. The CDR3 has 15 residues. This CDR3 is CASSHRQESSYEQYF. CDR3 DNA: TGTGCCAGCAGCCACAGACAGGAGAGCTCCTACGAGCAGTACTTC.

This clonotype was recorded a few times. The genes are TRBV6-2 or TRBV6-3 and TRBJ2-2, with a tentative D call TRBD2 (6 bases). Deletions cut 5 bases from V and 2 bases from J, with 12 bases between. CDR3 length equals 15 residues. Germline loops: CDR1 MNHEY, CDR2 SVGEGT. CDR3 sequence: CASSPAGSNTGELFF. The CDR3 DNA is TGTGCCAGCAGTCCCGCCGGGAGTAACACCGGGGAGCTGTTTTTT.

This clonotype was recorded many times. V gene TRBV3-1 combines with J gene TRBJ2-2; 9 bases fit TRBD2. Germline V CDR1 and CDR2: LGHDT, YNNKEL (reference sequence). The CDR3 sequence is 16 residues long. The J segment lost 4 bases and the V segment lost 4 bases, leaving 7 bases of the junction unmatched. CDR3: CASSLWTSEITGELFF. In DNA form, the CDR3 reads TGTGCCAGCAGCCTATGGACTAGCGAGATCACCGGGGAGCTGTTTTTT.

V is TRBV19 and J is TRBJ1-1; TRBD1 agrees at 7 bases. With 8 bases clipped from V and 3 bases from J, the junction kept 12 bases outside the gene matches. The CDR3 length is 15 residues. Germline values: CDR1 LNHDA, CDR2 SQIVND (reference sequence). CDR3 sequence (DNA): TGTGCCAGTCGACGGGCTGAGGGGGCGGACACTGAAGCTTTCTTT. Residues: CASRRAEGADTEAFF. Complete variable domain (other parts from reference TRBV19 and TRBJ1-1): DGGITQSPKYLFRKEGQNVTLSCEQNLNHDAMYWYRQDPGQGLRLIYYSQIVNDFQKGDIAEGYSVSREKKESFPLTVTSAQKNPTAFYLCASRRAEGADTEAFFGQGTRLTVV.

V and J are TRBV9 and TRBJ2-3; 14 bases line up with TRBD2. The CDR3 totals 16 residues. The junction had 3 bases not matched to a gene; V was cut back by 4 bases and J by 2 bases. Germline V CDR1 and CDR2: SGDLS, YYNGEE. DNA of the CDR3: TGTGCCAGCAGCAGACTAGCGGGAGGGATCACAGATACGCAGTATTTT. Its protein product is CASSRLAGGITDTQYF.

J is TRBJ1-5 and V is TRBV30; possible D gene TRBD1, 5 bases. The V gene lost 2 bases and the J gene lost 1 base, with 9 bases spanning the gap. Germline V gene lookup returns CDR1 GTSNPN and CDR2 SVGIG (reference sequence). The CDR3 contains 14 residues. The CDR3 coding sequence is TGTGCCTGGAGTTCGGGGCAGAGCAATCAGCCCCAGCATTTT. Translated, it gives CAWSSGQSNQPQHF.

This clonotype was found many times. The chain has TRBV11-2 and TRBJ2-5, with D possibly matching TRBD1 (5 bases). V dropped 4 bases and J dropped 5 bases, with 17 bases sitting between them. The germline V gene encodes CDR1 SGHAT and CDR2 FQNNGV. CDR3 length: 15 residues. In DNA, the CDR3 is TGTGCCAGCAGCTCCCCGAGTTTGGGGCAGGAGACCCAGTACTTC. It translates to CASSSPSLGQETQYF. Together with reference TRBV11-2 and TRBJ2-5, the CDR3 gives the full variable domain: EAGVAQSPRYKIIEKRQSVAFWCNPISGHATLYWYQQILGQGPKLLIQFQNNGVVDDSQLPKDRFSAERLKGVDSTLKIQPAKLEDSAVYLCASSSPSLGQETQYFGPGTRLLVL.

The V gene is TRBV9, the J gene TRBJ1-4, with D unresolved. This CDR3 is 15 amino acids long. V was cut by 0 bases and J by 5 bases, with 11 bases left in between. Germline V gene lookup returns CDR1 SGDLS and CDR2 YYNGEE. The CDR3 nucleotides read TGTGCCAGCAGCGTAGTAGGCAGCCCGAATGAAAAACTGTTTTTT. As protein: CASSVVGSPNEKLFF.

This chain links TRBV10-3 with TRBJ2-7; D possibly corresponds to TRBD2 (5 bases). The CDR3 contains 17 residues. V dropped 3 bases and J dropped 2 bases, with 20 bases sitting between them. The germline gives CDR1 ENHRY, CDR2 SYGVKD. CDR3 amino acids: CAISDPRVTGTPYEQYF. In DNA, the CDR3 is TGTGCCATCAGTGACCCGAGGGTAACCGGCACCCCCTACGAGCAGTACTTC.

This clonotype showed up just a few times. The CDR3, as DNA: TGTGCCAGCAGCTGGGGGCGGGTCGACGGTCCCTACGAGCAGTACTTC. This codes for CASSWGRVDGPYEQYF. This rearrangement joins TRBV5-8 to TRBJ2-7; D is perhaps TRBD1 (6 bases). CDR3 length equals 16 residues. Germline-derived CDR1 and CDR2 are SGHTS and YDEGEE. V gave up 3 bases and J gave up 2 bases, with 18 bases separating them.

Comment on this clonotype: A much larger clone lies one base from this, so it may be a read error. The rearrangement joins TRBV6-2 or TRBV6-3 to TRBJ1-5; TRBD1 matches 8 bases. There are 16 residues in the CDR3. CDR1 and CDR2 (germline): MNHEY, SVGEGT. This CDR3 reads CASSNSPGTGYQPQHF. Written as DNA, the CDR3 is TGTGCCAGCAGTAACTCCCCCGGGACAGGATATCAGCCCCAGCATTTT.

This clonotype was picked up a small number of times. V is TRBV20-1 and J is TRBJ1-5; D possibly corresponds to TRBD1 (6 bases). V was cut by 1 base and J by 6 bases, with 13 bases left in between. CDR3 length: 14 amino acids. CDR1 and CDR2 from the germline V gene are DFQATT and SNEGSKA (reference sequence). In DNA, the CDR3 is TGCAGTGCTAGAGCTGATACAGGGAGTCAGCCCCAGCATTTT. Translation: CSARADTGSQPQHF.

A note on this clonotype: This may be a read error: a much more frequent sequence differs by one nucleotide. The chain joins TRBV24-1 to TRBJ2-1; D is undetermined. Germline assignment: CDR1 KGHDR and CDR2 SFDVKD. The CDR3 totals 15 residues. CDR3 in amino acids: CATSDSDRSYNEQCF. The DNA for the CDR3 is TGTGCCACCAGTGATTCGGATAGGTCCTACAATGAGCAGTGCTTC.